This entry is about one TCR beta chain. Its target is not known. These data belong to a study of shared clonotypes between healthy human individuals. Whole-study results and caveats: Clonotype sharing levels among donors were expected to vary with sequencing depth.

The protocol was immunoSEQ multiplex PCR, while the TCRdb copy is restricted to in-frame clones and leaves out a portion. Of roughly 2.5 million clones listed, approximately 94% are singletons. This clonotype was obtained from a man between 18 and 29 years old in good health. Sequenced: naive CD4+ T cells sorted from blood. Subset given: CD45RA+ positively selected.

Written as DNA, the CDR3 is TGTGCCAGCAGTCCCGCCCGCAACACCGGGGAGCTGTTTTTT. Its translation is CASSPARNTGELFF. V gene TRBV6-7 combines with J gene TRBJ2-2; D gene uncertain. TRBV6-7 is an ORF for which the function is uncertain. Trimming shortened V by 5 bases and J by 2 bases, and 9 bases separated the two germline ends. The CDR3 is 14 residues long.